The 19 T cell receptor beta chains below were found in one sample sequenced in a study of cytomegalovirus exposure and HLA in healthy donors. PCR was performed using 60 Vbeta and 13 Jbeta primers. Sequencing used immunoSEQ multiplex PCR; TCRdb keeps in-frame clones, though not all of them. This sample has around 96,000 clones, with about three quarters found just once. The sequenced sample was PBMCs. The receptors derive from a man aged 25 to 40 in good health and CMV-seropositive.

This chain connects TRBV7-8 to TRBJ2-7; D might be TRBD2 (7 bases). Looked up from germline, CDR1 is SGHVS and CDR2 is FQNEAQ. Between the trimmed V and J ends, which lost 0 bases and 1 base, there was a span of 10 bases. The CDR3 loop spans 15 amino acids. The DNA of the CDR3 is TGTGCCAGCAGCTTAGCTGGGGGGGCTTCCTACGAGCAGTACTTC. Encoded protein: CASSLAGGASYEQYF.

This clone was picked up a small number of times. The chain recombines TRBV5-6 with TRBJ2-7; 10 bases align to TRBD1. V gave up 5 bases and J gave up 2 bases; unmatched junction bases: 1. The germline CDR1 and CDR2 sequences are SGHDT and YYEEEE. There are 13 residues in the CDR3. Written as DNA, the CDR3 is TGTGCCAGCAGGACAGGGGGCACCTACGAGCAGTACTTC. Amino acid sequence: CASRTGGTYEQYF.

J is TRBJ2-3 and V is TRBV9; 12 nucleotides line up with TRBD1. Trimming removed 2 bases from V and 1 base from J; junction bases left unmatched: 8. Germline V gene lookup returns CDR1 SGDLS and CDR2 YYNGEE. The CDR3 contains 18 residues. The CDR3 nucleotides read TGTGCCAGCAGCGTCGGGACAGGGGGCTCGGTCGGCACAGATACGCAGTATTTT. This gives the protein CASSVGTGGSVGTDTQYF.

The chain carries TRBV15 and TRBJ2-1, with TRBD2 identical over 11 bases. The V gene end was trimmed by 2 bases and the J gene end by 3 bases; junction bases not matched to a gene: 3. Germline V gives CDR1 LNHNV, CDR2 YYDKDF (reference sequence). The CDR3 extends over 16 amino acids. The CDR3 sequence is CATSRSTSGGYNEQFF. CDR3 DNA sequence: TGTGCCACCAGCAGATCTACTAGCGGGGGCTACAATGAGCAGTTCTTC. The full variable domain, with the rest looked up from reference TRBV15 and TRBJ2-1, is DAMVIQNPRYQVTQFGKPVTLSCSQTLNHNVMYWYQQKSSQAPKLLFHYYDKDFNNEADTPDNFQSRRPNTSFCFLDIRSPGLGDTAMYLCATSRSTSGGYNEQFFGPGTRLTVL.

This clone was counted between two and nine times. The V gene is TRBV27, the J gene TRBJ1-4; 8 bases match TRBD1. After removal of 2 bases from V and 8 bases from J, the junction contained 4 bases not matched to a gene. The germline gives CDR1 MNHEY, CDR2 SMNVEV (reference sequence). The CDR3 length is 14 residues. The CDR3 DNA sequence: TGTGCCAGCAGTTTACAGGGGGCTGCGGAAAAACTGTTTTTT. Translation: CASSLQGAAEKLFF.

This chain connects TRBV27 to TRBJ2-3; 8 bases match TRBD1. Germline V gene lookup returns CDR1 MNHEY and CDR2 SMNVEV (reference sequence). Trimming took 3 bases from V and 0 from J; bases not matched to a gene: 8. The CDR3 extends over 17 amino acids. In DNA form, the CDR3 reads TGTGCCAGCAGTTTTGGGCTAGGGACAGGTAGCACAGATACGCAGTATTTT. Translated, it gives CASSFGLGTGSTDTQYF.

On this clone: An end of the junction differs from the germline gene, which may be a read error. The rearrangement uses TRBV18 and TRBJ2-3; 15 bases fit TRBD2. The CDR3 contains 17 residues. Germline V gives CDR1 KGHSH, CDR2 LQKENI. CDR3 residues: CASSPAGTSGGTGTQYF. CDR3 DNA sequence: TGTGCCAGCTCACCTGCCGGGACTAGCGGGGGGACAGGTACGCAGTATTTT.

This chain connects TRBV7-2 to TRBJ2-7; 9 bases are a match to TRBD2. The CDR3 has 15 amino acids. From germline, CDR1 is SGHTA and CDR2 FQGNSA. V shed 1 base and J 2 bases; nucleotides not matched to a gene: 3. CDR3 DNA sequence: TGTGCCAGCAGCTTAGAGGCTAGCGGGGCCTACGAGCAGTACTTC. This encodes CASSLEASGAYEQYF.

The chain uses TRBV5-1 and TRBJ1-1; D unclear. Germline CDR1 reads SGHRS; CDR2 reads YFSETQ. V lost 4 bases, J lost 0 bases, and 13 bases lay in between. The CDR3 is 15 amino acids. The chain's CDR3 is CASSLTSGLNTEAFF. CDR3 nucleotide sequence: TGCGCCAGCAGCCTTACCAGTGGCCTGAACACTGAAGCTTTCTTT.

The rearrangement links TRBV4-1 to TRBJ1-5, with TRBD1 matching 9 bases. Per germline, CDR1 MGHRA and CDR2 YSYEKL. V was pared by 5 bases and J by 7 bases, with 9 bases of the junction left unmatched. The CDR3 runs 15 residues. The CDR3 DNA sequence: TGCGCCAGCAGCACAGGAACAGGGGGCAGGCAGCCCCAGCATTTT. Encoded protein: CASSTGTGGRQPQHF.

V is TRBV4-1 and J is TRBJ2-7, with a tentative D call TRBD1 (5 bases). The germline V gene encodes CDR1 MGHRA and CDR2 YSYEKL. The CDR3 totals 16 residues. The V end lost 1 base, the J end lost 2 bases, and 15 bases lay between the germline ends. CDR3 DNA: TGCGCCAGCAGCCAAGCGTTTAGGGGTCTCGCCTACGAGCAGTACTTC. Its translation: CASSQAFRGLAYEQYF.

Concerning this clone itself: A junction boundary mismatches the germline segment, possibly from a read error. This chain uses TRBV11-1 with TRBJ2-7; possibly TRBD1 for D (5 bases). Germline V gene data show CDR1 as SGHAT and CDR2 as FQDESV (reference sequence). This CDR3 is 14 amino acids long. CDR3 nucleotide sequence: TGTGCCAGCAGCTTAGACTACTCGACAGTTCGTATTGACTTC. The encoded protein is CASSLDYSTVRIDF.

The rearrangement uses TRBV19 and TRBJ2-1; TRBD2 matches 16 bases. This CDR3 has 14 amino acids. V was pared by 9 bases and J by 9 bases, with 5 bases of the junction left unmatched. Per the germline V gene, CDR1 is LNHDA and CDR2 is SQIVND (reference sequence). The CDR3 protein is CASAGTSGGGEQFF. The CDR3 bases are TGTGCCAGCGCCGGGACTAGCGGGGGGGGTGAGCAGTTCTTC.

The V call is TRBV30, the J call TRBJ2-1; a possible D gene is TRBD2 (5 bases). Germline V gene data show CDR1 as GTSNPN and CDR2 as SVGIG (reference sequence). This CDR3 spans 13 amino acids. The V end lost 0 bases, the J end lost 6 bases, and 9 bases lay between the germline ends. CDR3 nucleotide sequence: TGTGCCTGGAGTGTTTCGGGGTTCAATGAGCAGTTCTTC. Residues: CAWSVSGFNEQFF.

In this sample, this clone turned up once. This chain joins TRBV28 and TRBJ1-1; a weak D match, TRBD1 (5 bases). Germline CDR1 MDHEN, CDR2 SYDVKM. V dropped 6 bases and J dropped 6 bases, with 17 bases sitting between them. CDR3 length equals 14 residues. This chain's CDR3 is CASRLPQKGAEAFF. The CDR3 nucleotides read TGTGCCAGCAGATTACCGCAGAAAGGGGCTGAAGCTTTCTTT.

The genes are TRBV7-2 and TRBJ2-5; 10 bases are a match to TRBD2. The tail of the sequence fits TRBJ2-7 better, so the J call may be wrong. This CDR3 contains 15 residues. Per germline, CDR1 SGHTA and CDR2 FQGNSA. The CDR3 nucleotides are TGTGCCAGCAGCTTAGGGACTAGCGGCTCCTACGAGCAGTACTTC. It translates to CASSLGTSGSYEQYF.

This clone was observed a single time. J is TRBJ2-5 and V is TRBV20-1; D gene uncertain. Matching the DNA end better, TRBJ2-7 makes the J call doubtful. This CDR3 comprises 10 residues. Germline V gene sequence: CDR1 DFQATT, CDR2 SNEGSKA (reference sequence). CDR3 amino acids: CSASNYEQYF. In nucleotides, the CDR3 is TGCAGTGCTAGCAACTACGAGCAGTACTTC.

The CDR3 loop is CASSSGQRGGRNEQFF. The CDR3 region has the DNA TGTGCCAGCAGTTCGGGTCAGCGGGGGGGCCGGAATGAGCAGTTCTTC. The chain employs TRBV6-6 and TRBJ2-1; 10 nucleotides line up with TRBD2. CDR1 is MNHNY and CDR2 is SVGAGI in the germline V gene (reference sequence). This CDR3 spans 16 amino acids. V shed 4 bases and J 7 bases; nucleotides not matched to a gene: 10.

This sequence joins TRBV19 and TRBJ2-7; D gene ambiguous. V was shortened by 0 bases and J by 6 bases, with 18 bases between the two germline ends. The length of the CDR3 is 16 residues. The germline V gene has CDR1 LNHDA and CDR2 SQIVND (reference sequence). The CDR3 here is CASSIDRNYRSSEQYF. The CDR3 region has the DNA TGTGCCAGTAGTATAGATCGCAACTACCGATCTAGCGAGCAGTACTTC.